A single T cell receptor beta chain is shown here with its context. Its antigen is not identified. The data were obtained in a study of shared clonotypes between healthy human individuals. Overall study results and limits: A small donor pool kept down the genetic and exposure-history diversity that was represented.

Data came from immunoSEQ multiplex PCR; TCRdb stores just in-frame clones and leaves some out. This sample yields approximately 500,000 clones, of which around 96% are seen a single time; approximately 0.062% belongs to the top ten. All of the donors resided in Nashville, Tennessee, and each was a Caucasian adult. Sequences were obtained from naive CD4+ T cells sorted from blood. Subset reported: CD45RA+ positively selected. The clonotype comes from a woman in her thirties in good health.

CDR3 sequence: CASSLGASGPGGYEQYF. In nucleotides, the CDR3 is TGCGCCAGCAGCTTGGGGGCTAGCGGTCCAGGGGGCTACGAGCAGTACTTC. The chain links TRBV5-1 to TRBJ2-7, with D perhaps assigned TRBD1 or TRBD2 (7 bases each). Germline loops: CDR1 SGHRS, CDR2 YFSETQ. The CDR3 loop spans 17 amino acids. With 0 bases removed from V and 3 bases from J, the gap between germline ends came to 19 bases. Using reference TRBV5-1 and TRBJ2-7 for the parts outside the CDR3, the full variable domain is KAGVTQTPRYLIKTRGQQVTLSCSPISGHRSVSWYQQTPGQGLQFLFEYFSETQRNKGNFPGRFSGRQFSNSRSEMNVSTLELGDSALYLCASSLGASGPGGYEQYFGPGTRLTVT.